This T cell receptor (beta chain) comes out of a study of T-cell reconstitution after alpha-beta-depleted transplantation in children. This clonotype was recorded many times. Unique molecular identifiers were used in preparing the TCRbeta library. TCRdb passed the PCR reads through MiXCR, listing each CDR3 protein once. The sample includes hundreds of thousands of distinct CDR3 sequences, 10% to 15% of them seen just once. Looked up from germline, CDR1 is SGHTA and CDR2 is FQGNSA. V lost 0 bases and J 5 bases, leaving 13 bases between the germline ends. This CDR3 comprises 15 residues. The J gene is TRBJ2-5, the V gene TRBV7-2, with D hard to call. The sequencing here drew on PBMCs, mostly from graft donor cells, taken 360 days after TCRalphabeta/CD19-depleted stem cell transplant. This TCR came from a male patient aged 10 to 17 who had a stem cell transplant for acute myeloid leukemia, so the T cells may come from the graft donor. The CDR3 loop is CASSLATSTGETQYF. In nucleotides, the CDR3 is TGTGCCAGCAGCTTAGCTACTTCCACCGGGGAGACCCAGTACTTC.